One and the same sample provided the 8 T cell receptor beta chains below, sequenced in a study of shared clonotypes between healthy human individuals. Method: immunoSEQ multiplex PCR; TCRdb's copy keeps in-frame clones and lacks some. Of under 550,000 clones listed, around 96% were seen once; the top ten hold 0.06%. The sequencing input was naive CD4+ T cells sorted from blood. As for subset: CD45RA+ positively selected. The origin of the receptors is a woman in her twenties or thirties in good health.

The CDR3 spells CASSVSPLADAYEQYF. The CDR3 DNA sequence: TGTGCCAGCAGCGTATCCCCACTAGCGGACGCCTACGAGCAGTACTTC. V gene TRBV9 combines with J gene TRBJ2-7, with TRBD2 matching 8 bases. Germline V gene sequence: CDR1 SGDLS, CDR2 YYNGEE. The length of the CDR3 is 16 residues. V was pared by 1 base and J by 2 bases, with 8 bases of the junction left unmatched.

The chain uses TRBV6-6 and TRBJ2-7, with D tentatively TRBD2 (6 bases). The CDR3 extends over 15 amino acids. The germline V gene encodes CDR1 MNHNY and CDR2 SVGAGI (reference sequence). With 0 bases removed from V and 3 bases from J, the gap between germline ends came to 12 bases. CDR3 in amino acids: CASSYSSFSGYEQYF. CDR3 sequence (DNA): TGTGCCAGCAGTTACTCGAGTTTTAGCGGCTACGAGCAGTACTTC.

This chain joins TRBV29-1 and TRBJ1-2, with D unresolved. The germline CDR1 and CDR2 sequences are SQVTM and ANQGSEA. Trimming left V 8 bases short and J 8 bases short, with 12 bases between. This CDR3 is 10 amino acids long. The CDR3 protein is CSPSPPGYTF. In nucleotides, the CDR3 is TGCAGCCCTAGTCCCCCGGGCTACACCTTC.

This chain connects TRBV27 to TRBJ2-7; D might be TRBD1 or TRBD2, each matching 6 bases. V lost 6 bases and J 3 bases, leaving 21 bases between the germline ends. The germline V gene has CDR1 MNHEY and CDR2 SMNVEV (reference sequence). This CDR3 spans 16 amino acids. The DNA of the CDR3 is TGTGCCAGCAGGGCGCGGGGCGGGACGACAGGCTACGAGCAGTACTTC. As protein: CASRARGGTTGYEQYF.

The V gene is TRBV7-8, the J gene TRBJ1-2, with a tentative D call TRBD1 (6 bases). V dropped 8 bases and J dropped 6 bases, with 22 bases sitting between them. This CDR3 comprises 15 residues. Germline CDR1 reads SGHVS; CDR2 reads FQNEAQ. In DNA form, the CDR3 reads TGTGCCAGCGCCAACTTAGGGGCAGGGGCGCATGGCTACACCTTC. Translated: CASANLGAGAHGYTF.

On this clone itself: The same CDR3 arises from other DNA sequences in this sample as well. CDR3 protein: CASSLGDQPQHF. The CDR3 DNA is TGTGCCAGCAGCCTCGGGGATCAGCCCCAGCATTTT. The chain links TRBV7-9 to TRBJ1-5, with D hard to call. This CDR3 is built from 12 residues. V shed 5 bases and J shed 5 bases, with 7 bases lying between them. Germline V lookup: CDR1 SEHNR, CDR2 FQNEAQ (reference sequence).

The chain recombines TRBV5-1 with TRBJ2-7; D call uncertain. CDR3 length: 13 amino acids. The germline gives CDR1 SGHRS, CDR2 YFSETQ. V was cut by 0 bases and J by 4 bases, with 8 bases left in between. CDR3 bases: TGCGCCAGCAGCTTGGGCGGTGAATACGAGCAGTACTTC. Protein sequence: CASSLGGEYEQYF.

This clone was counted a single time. The CDR3 DNA sequence: TGTGCCAGCAGTGAGGCAGGGTCGTACCAAGAGACCCAGTACTTC. This encodes CASSEAGSYQETQYF. V is TRBV2 and J is TRBJ2-5, with D tentatively TRBD1 (5 bases). The CDR3 length is 15 residues. The V and J ends lost 3 bases and 0 bases respectively, with 11 bases between them. The V gene's germline CDR1 is SNHLY and CDR2 FYNNEI.